These 23 T cell receptor beta chains were all obtained from the same sample, sequenced in a study of early stage breast cancer tumors. Here immunoSEQ multiplex PCR was the method, and the copy in TCRdb shows in-frame clones only, minus some. The sample lists 27,000 or so clones, roughly four fifths occurring once. Input material: blood. All receptors derive from a person aged 45 to 59 with breast cancer.

The V gene is TRBV5-1, the J gene TRBJ2-3, with TRBD2 as a possible D gene (6 bases). Germline V gene sequence: CDR1 SGHRS, CDR2 YFSETQ. The V end was cut by 0 bases, the J end by 1 base, with 12 bases between. This CDR3 comprises 16 residues. The CDR3 region has the DNA TGCGCCAGCAGCTTGGCTGTGGGGGGTGGCACAGATACGCAGTATTTT. Protein sequence: CASSLAVGGGTDTQYF.

The chain carries TRBV14 and TRBJ2-7; 9 bases are a match to TRBD2. This CDR3 is 19 amino acids long. CDR1 SGHDN and CDR2 FVKESK come from the germline V gene. Germline trimming cut 4 bases from V and 1 base from J; bases unmatched to any gene: 17. The CDR3 reads CASSRRGGLAGSTSYEQYF. The CDR3 DNA reads as TGTGCCAGCAGCCGCCGAGGTGGTCTAGCGGGATCGACTTCCTACGAGCAGTACTTC.

The chain employs TRBV7-9 and TRBJ2-7; 9 bases align to TRBD1. J was trimmed by 2 bases and V by 2 bases; bases with no gene match: 7. This CDR3 has 16 residues. Germline assignment: CDR1 SEHNR and CDR2 FQNEAQ (reference sequence). CDR3 nucleotide sequence: TGTGCCAGCAGCTTATCTAGGGGACAGGGAACCTACGAGCAGTACTTC. Its translation is CASSLSRGQGTYEQYF.

The chain combines TRBV18 with TRBJ2-7; 7 positions match TRBD1. V shed 2 bases, J shed 1 base, and the junction held 5 bases outside the gene matches. Germline CDR1 KGHSH, CDR2 LQKENI. This CDR3 spans 15 amino acids. The CDR3 sequence is CASSPTSRGSYEQYF. The DNA for the CDR3 is TGTGCCAGCTCACCAACTTCCAGGGGGTCCTACGAGCAGTACTTC.

In its sample, this clone was seen a few times. V is TRBV7-9 and J is TRBJ2-3; the D gene is possibly TRBD2 (6 bases). The CDR3 sequence is 15 residues long. Trimming pared 6 bases from V and 2 bases from J, leaving 15 bases between. CDR1 and CDR2 from the germline V gene are SEHNR and FQNEAQ (reference sequence). The CDR3 DNA follows: TGTGCCAGCAGGGGCAGACTAGATTTCACAGATACGCAGTATTTT. This gives the protein CASRGRLDFTDTQYF.

CDR3 DNA sequence: TGTGCCAGTAGTCAGACCCCTGGACGTGAAAAACTGTTTTTT. Its translation is CASSQTPGREKLFF. This chain connects TRBV19 to TRBJ1-4; D is uncertain. The CDR3 totals 14 residues. The V gene's germline CDR1 is LNHDA and CDR2 SQIVND (reference sequence). V was clipped by 5 bases and J by 7 bases, with 14 bases between them.

This chain links TRBV5-1 with TRBJ2-3; 9 positions agree with TRBD2. The junction had 3 bases not matched to a gene; V was cut back by 0 bases and J by 1 base. Looked up from germline, CDR1 is SGHRS and CDR2 is YFSETQ. The CDR3 spans 16 residues. CDR3 DNA: TGCGCCAGCAGCTTGGACGCTAGCGGGGGCACAGATACGCAGTATTTT. Protein: CASSLDASGGTDTQYF. Using reference TRBV5-1 and TRBJ2-3 for the parts outside the CDR3, the full variable domain is KAGVTQTPRYLIKTRGQQVTLSCSPISGHRSVSWYQQTPGQGLQFLFEYFSETQRNKGNFPGRFSGRQFSNSRSEMNVSTLELGDSALYLCASSLDASGGTDTQYFGPGTRLTVL.

The gene calls are TRBV19 and TRBJ2-2; either TRBD1 or TRBD2 may fit D (5 bases each). CDR3 length equals 13 residues. Germline V lookup: CDR1 LNHDA, CDR2 SQIVND (reference sequence). Trimming stripped 9 bases from V and 4 bases from J, with 12 bases between. The DNA of the CDR3 is TGTGCCAGCCGGGGCAGCGGCACCGGGGAGCTGTTTTTT. Translated, it gives CASRGSGTGELFF.

V and J are TRBV10-3 and TRBJ2-2; the match to TRBD2 covers 8 bases. V dropped 4 bases and J dropped 5; count of bases not matched to a gene: 6. Germline V gene data show CDR1 as ENHRY and CDR2 as SYGVKD. The CDR3 consists of 15 residues. The CDR3 spells CAISGSGGGTGELFF. DNA of the CDR3: TGTGCCATCAGTGGAAGCGGGGGTGGGACCGGGGAGCTGTTTTTT.

The V call is TRBV6-1, the J call TRBJ1-5; a possible D gene is TRBD1 (5 bases). Germline assignment: CDR1 MNHNS and CDR2 SASEGT. Trimming removed 7 bases from V and 1 base from J, with 11 bases in between. The CDR3 runs to 14 residues. The CDR3 DNA reads TGTGCCAGCACCCGGGACCGGAGCAATCAGCCCCAGCATTTT. It is translated as CASTRDRSNQPQHF.

This chain joins TRBV5-1 and TRBJ2-1, with 9 bases identical to TRBD2. V lost 4 bases to trimming and J lost 6 bases; unmatched junction nucleotides: 8. The CDR3 contains 15 residues. Germline assignment: CDR1 SGHRS and CDR2 YFSETQ. This CDR3 is CASSVVAGAPNEQFF. The CDR3 nucleotides are TGCGCCAGCAGCGTGGTAGCGGGAGCCCCCAATGAGCAGTTCTTC.

This clone is a singleton in its sample. This chain uses TRBV5-1 with TRBJ1-6; possible D gene TRBD1, 6 bases. CDR1 SGHRS and CDR2 YFSETQ come from the germline V gene. The CDR3 extends over 14 amino acids. The V end was cut by 3 bases, the J end by 9 bases, with 13 bases between. CDR3 in DNA: TGCGCCAGCAGCTCACAGGGAAGGGGTTCACCCCTCCACTTT. It encodes CASSSQGRGSPLHF.

The chain employs TRBV9 and TRBJ1-5, with TRBD1 as a possible D gene (5 bases). Germline assignment: CDR1 SGDLS and CDR2 YYNGEE. V shed 4 bases and J shed 5 bases, with 16 bases lying between them. The CDR3 is made up of 15 amino acids. In DNA form, the CDR3 reads TGTGCCAGCAGCTCCCAAGGGGAGTATGATCAGCCCCAGCATTTT. It yields the protein CASSSQGEYDQPQHF.

The CDR3 coding sequence is TGTGCCAGCAGCTTGGCGCGGTCACAAGAGACCCAGTACTTC. It translates to CASSLARSQETQYF. The chain has TRBV7-9 and TRBJ2-5, with no clear D. Deletions cut 3 bases from V and 2 bases from J, with 10 bases between. Germline CDR1 reads SEHNR; CDR2 reads FQNEAQ (reference sequence). CDR3 length equals 14 residues.

Here the CDR3 reads CASSLTPAGGGQETQYF. For the CDR3, the DNA is TGTGCCAGCAGCTTAACCCCTGCCGGGGGAGGCCAAGAGACCCAGTACTTC. V and J are TRBV7-9 and TRBJ2-5; possibly TRBD2 for D (6 bases). This CDR3 has 17 amino acids. V dropped 2 bases and J dropped 1 base, with 17 bases sitting between them. Germline assignment: CDR1 SEHNR and CDR2 FQNEAQ (reference sequence). Filled out from reference TRBV7-9 and TRBJ2-5, the complete variable domain reads DTGVSQNPRHKITKRGQNVTFRCDPISEHNRLYWYRQTLGQGPEFLTYFQNEAQLEKSRLLSDRFSAERPKGSFSTLEIQRTEQGDSAMYLCASSLTPAGGGQETQYFGPGTRLLVL.

This clone has just one count. V gene TRBV6-1 combines with J gene TRBJ1-5, with D possibly being TRBD1 (6 bases). This CDR3 region has 16 residues. CDR1 is MNHNS, CDR2 SASEGT, per germline. V shed 1 base and J shed 0 bases, with 10 bases lying between them. The CDR3: CASSEEGGYSNQPQHF. The CDR3 DNA follows: TGTGCCAGCAGTGAAGAGGGGGGGTATAGCAATCAGCCCCAGCATTTT.

The chain has TRBV21-1 and TRBJ2-3; the listed D gene, TRBD1, was not tested against the DNA. TRBV21-1 is flagged as a pseudogene. The CDR3 is 13 residues long. DNA for the CDR3: TGTGCCCAGGGGGACGGAGTAACAGATACGCAGTATTTT. Amino acid sequence: CAQGDGVTDTQYF.

This rearrangement joins TRBV9 to TRBJ2-3; D gene uncertain. V shed 0 bases and J shed 0 bases, with 8 bases lying between them. The CDR3 totals 15 residues. Germline CDR1 SGDLS, CDR2 YYNGEE. CDR3 sequence reads: CASSVGATSTDTQYF. CDR3 bases: TGTGCCAGCAGCGTAGGGGCTACTAGCACAGATACGCAGTATTTT.

This chain links TRBV5-1 with TRBJ2-6; D ambiguous. This CDR3 is 14 amino acids long. Germline V gives CDR1 SGHRS, CDR2 YFSETQ. With 1 base removed from V and 4 bases from J, the gap between germline ends came to 6 bases. The CDR3 is CASSLSSGANVLTF. The CDR3 coding sequence is TGCGCCAGCAGCTTGAGCTCCGGGGCCAACGTCCTGACTTTC. The full variable domain, its missing parts supplied by reference TRBV5-1 and TRBJ2-6, is KAGVTQTPRYLIKTRGQQVTLSCSPISGHRSVSWYQQTPGQGLQFLFEYFSETQRNKGNFPGRFSGRQFSNSRSEMNVSTLELGDSALYLCASSLSSGANVLTFGAGSRLTVL.

V and J are TRBV6-6 and TRBJ2-1; TRBD2 matches 9 bases. Looked up from germline, CDR1 is MNHNY and CDR2 is SVGAGI (reference sequence). The CDR3 loop spans 15 amino acids. The ends lost 2 bases at V and 5 bases at J; junction bases unmatched: 4. The CDR3 reads CASSYRGLANNEQFF. The CDR3 DNA reads as TGTGCCAGCAGTTACCGGGGACTAGCCAACAATGAGCAGTTCTTC.

The CDR3 coding sequence is TGTGCCAGCAGTTTACAGGGAATTGGTCTGAACACTGAAGCTTTCTTT. Its translation is CASSLQGIGLNTEAFF. This sequence joins TRBV28 and TRBJ1-1; D perhaps matches TRBD1 (5 bases). V lost 2 bases and J 0 bases, leaving 13 bases between the germline ends. This CDR3 contains 16 residues. Germline CDR1 and CDR2: MDHEN and SYDVKM.

The chain employs TRBV6-4 and TRBJ1-1, with 10 bases lining up with TRBD1. After removal of 6 bases from V and 1 base from J, the junction contained 5 bases not matched to a gene. Germline V gene data show CDR1 as MRHNA and CDR2 as SNTAGT. The CDR3 runs to 15 residues. As DNA, the CDR3 is TGTGCCAGCAGACTTAGACAGGGGGCGAACACTGAAGCTTTCTTT. Encoded protein: CASRLRQGANTEAFF.

The chain carries TRBV27 and TRBJ2-6; no clear D. The CDR3 consists of 14 residues. Between the trimmed V and J ends, which lost 8 bases and 1 base, there was a span of 9 bases. The V gene's germline CDR1 is MNHEY and CDR2 SMNVEV (reference sequence). DNA for the CDR3: TGTGCCAGCTGCCCGTGGTCTGGGGCCAACGTCCTGACTTTC. The encoded protein is CASCPWSGANVLTF.